The text below deals with one T cell receptor beta chain. Generated by immunoSEQ multiplex PCR, the TCRdb table keeps only in-frame clones and is missing some. The data show about 140,000 clones, around 88% seen once. The data originate from a study of control samples from healthy donors and cancer patients. Germline V CDR1 and CDR2: SGHTA, FQGNSA. The CDR3 runs to 15 residues. V was cut by 5 bases and J by 0 bases, with 11 bases left in between. The specimen sequenced was blood. The receptor comes from a young man in good health. The chain recombines TRBV7-2 with TRBJ2-1, with D hard to call. The CDR3 DNA sequence: TGTGCCAGCAGCAAGGACCGGAGCTCCTACAATGAGCAGTTCTTC. Translation gives CASSKDRSSYNEQFF.